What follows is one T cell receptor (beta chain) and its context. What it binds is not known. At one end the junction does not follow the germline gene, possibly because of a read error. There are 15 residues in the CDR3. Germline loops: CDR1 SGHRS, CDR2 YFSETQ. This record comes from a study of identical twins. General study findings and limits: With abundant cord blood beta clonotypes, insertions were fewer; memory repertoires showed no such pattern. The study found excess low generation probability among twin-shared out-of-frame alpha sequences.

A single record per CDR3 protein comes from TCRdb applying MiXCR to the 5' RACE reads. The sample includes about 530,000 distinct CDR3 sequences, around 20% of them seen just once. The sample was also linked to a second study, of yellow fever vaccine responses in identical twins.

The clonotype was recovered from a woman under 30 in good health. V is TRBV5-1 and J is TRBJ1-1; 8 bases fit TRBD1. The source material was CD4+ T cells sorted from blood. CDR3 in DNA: TGCGCCAGCAACTTGGCGACGACAGGGGAAACTGAAGCTTTCTTT. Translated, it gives CASNLATTGETEAFF.